A single TCR beta chain is shown here with its context. What it binds is unknown. These data belong to a study of PD-1 blockade in classical Hodgkin lymphoma. Whole-study results and caveats: Exclusion was applied to patients who started nivolumab under 1 year after ASCT.

Per the germline V gene, CDR1 is SGHAT and CDR2 is FQNNGV. This CDR3 has 14 amino acids. V was clipped by 5 bases and J by 2 bases; unmatched bases: 4. Profiled with immunoSEQ multiplex PCR; TCRdb holds only in-frame clones, not every one. The table lists about 41,000 clones, 60% to 80% of them singletons. Time point given: cycle 4 day 1 (C4D1), after 5 to 7 weeks of nivolumab. With no exception, relapse followed autologous stem cell transplantation in all patients, and brentuximab vedotin exposure varied. The receptor's source is a human donor with classical Hodgkin lymphoma. The sample in question was peripheral blood mononuclear cells (PBMCs), obtained before the fourth cycle of nivolumab. The chain recombines TRBV11-2 with TRBJ2-7, with 9 bases lining up with TRBD1. Here the CDR3 reads CASSLGQGAYEQYF. The DNA for the CDR3 is TGTGCCAGCAGCCTGGGACAGGGAGCCTACGAGCAGTACTTC.